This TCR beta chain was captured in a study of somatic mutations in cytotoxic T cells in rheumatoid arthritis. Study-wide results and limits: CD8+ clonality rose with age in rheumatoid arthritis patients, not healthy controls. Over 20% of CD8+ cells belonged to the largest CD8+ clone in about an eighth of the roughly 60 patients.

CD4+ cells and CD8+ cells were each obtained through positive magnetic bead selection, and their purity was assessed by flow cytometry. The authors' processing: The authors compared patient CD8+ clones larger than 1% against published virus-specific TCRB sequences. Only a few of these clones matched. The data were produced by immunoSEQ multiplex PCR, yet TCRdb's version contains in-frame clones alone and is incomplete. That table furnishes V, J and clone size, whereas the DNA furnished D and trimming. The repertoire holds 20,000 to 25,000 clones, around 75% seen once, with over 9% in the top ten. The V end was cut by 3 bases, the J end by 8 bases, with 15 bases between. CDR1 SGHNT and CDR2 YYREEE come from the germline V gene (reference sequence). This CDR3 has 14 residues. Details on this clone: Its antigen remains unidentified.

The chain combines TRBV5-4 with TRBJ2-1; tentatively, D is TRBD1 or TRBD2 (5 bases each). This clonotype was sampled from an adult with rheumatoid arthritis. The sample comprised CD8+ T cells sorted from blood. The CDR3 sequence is CASSSGQGSYEQFF. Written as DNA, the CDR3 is TGTGCCAGCAGCTCCGGACAAGGGAGCTATGAGCAGTTCTTC.